One T cell receptor beta chain is described in this entry. Antigen unknown. This sample is part of a study of cytomegalovirus exposure and HLA in healthy donors. Findings of the study overall: Reportedly, cytomegalovirus status was diagnosed with high sensitivity and specificity. Highest at DRB1 and lowest at HLA-C, TCR association rates differed among HLA loci in a later analysis. In an earlier analysis, productive rearrangement rates for most beta V segments clustered near 87% or 30%. One cluster of highly shared sequence variants probably arose as a sequencing artifact.

V lost 4 bases and J lost 11; bases outside the gene matches: 10. This CDR3 is 14 amino acids long. Per germline, CDR1 SNHLY and CDR2 FYNNEI. Use of 60 Vbeta and 13 Jbeta primers characterized the PCR. Here immunoSEQ multiplex PCR was the method, and the copy in TCRdb shows in-frame clones only, minus some. The sample has around 150,000 clones, and its top ten clones hold roughly 1.3%. Sequenced sample: PBMCs. The chain has TRBV2 and TRBJ2-2; 7 positions match TRBD1. The source is a woman in her sixties or seventies in good health and CMV-seronegative. The CDR3 protein is CASSVDRVFKELFF. Here the CDR3 DNA reads TGTGCCAGCAGTGTCGACAGGGTGTTCAAAGAGCTGTTTTTT.